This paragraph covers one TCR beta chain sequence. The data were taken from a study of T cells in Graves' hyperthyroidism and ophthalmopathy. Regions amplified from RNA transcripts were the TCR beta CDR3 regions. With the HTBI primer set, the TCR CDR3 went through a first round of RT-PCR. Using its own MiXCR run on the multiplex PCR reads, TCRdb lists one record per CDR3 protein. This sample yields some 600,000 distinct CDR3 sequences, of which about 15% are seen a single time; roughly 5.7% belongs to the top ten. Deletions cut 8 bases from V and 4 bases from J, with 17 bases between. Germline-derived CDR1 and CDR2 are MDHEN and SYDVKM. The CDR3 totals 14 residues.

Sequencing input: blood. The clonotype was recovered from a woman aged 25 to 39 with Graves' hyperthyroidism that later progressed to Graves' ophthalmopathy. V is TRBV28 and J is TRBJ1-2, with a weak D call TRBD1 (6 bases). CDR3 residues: CASSYIGGSYGYTF. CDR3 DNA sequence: TGTGCCAGCTCTTATATAGGGGGAAGCTATGGCTACACCTTC.